Below, 17 T cell receptor beta chains from the same sample are listed, as sequenced in a study of shared clonotypes between healthy human individuals. The protocol was immunoSEQ multiplex PCR, while the TCRdb copy is restricted to in-frame clones and leaves out a portion. The sample carries about 2.4 million clones, approximately 94% recorded once. The sequenced sample was naive CD4+ T cells sorted from blood. Subset meaning: CD45RA+ positively selected. These receptors came from a man younger than 30 in good health.

The V gene is TRBV5-5, the J gene TRBJ1-4, with a tentative D call TRBD1 (5 bases). V dropped 0 bases and J dropped 4 bases, with 10 bases sitting between them. Germline loops: CDR1 SGHKS, CDR2 YYEKEE (reference sequence). There are 15 residues in the CDR3. CDR3 residues: CASSLEQGFNEKLFF. In DNA form, the CDR3 reads TGTGCCAGCAGCTTGGAGCAGGGATTTAATGAAAAACTGTTTTTT.

In the case of this clone: The same CDR3 is also encoded by other DNA sequences in this sample. The chain employs TRBV6-5 and TRBJ2-3, with D possibly matching TRBD1 (5 bases). Germline CDR1 and CDR2: MNHEY and SVGAGI. The V gene lost 5 bases and the J gene lost 3 bases, with 9 bases spanning the gap. This CDR3 has 13 amino acids. The CDR3 is CASSRQSTDTQYF. CDR3 nucleotides: TGTGCCAGCAGTCGACAGTCTACAGATACGCAGTATTTT.

The J gene is TRBJ1-1, the V gene TRBV6-5; D remains unclear. Germline V gene data show CDR1 as MNHEY and CDR2 as SVGAGI. There are 12 residues in the CDR3. Trimming left V 2 bases short and J 7 bases short, with 8 bases between. The CDR3 nucleotides are TGTGCCAGCAGTTACAAGGGCTTTGAAGCTTTCTTT. Amino acid sequence: CASSYKGFEAFF.

The chain combines TRBV7-9 with TRBJ1-6; D is unresolved. The V and J ends lost 1 base and 0 bases respectively, with 10 bases between them. The CDR3 is made up of 17 amino acids. CDR1 is SEHNR and CDR2 is FQNEAQ in the germline V gene (reference sequence). The CDR3 region has the DNA TGTGCCAGCAGCTTAGTTAACAGCCGCTCCTATAATTCACCCCTCCACTTT. Its protein is CASSLVNSRSYNSPLHF.

This chain links TRBV5-4 with TRBJ2-3; 8 nucleotides align to TRBD1. CDR3 length: 16 residues. The germline V gene encodes CDR1 SGHNT and CDR2 YYREEE (reference sequence). V lost 3 bases and J lost 3; bases outside the gene matches: 9. DNA of the CDR3: TGTGCCAGCAGCTCCTCAACAGGGGGAAGGACAGATACGCAGTATTTT. It encodes CASSSSTGGRTDTQYF. The full variable domain, in which reference TRBV5-4 and TRBJ2-3 provide the parts outside the CDR3, is ETGVTQSPTHLIKTRGQQVTLRCSSQSGHNTVSWYQQALGQGPQFIFQYYREEENGRGNFPPRFSGLQFPNYSSELNVNALELDDSALYLCASSSSTGGRTDTQYFGPGTRLTVL.

The sample holds one count of this clone. V and J are TRBV5-6 and TRBJ2-7; D not resolved. With 1 base removed from V and 0 bases from J, the gap between germline ends came to 8 bases. The CDR3 consists of 14 residues. Germline CDR1 is SGHDT and CDR2 is YYEEEE. The CDR3 is CASSLRLSSYEQYF. The CDR3 region has the DNA TGTGCCAGCAGCTTGAGGCTAAGCTCCTACGAGCAGTACTTC.

This clone was found a few times. V usage is TRBV7-9 and J usage is TRBJ1-6; TRBD1 matches at 7 bases. Germline CDR1 reads SEHNR; CDR2 reads FQNEAQ (reference sequence). Losses at the gene ends were 8 bases for V and 6 bases for J; bases not matched to a gene: 7. The CDR3 covers 14 residues. For the CDR3, the DNA is TGTGCCAGCCGCACCGACAGGGTTAATTCACCCCTCCACTTT. It encodes CASRTDRVNSPLHF. The full variable domain, its missing parts supplied by reference TRBV7-9 and TRBJ1-6, is DTGVSQNPRHKITKRGQNVTFRCDPISEHNRLYWYRQTLGQGPEFLTYFQNEAQLEKSRLLSDRFSAERPKGSFSTLEIQRTEQGDSAMYLCASRTDRVNSPLHFGNGTRLTVT.

The CDR3 loop reads CASSAGSYEQYF. The CDR3 DNA reads as TGTGCCAGCAGTGCCGGGAGCTACGAGCAGTACTTC. The chain links TRBV6-6 to TRBJ2-7; a weak D match, TRBD2 (6 bases). Germline V gene sequence: CDR1 MNHNY, CDR2 SVGAGI (reference sequence). Deletions cut 5 bases from V and 3 bases from J, with 8 bases between. This CDR3 is 12 amino acids long.

The chain carries TRBV18 and TRBJ2-3; the D gene is possibly TRBD2 (5 bases). With 0 bases removed from V and 6 bases from J, the gap between germline ends came to 10 bases. Germline CDR1 KGHSH, CDR2 LQKENI. CDR3 size: 14 residues. Written as DNA, the CDR3 is TGTGCCAGCTCACCACCGGCCAGAGGGGATACGCAGTATTTT. Translation gives CASSPPARGDTQYF.

The V call is TRBV5-1, the J call TRBJ2-1; 11 nucleotides line up with TRBD2. The germline CDR1 and CDR2 sequences are SGHRS and YFSETQ. V gave up 5 bases and J gave up 5 bases; unmatched junction bases: 6. The CDR3 runs 15 residues. The CDR3 DNA reads TGCGCCAGCAGAGTAACTAGCGGGAGAAACAATGAGCAGTTCTTC. As protein: CASRVTSGRNNEQFF.

The chain employs TRBV27 and TRBJ2-5; D call uncertain. Germline V gives CDR1 MNHEY, CDR2 SMNVEV (reference sequence). The CDR3 is 14 residues long. V dropped 3 bases and J dropped 4 bases, with 12 bases sitting between them. Written as DNA, the CDR3 is TGTGCCAGCAGTTTTCTGGGGAAAAGAGAGACCCAGTACTTC. Translation gives CASSFLGKRETQYF.

V is TRBV19 and J is TRBJ1-2; a possible D gene is TRBD1 (5 bases). The V gene lost 5 bases and the J gene lost 8 bases, with 18 bases spanning the gap. Germline CDR1 reads LNHDA; CDR2 reads SQIVND (reference sequence). There are 14 residues in the CDR3. In nucleotides, the CDR3 is TGTGCCAGTAGTGCTCCCGGGACGCCATGGGGCTACACCTTC. This codes for CASSAPGTPWGYTF.

The chain employs TRBV5-6 and TRBJ2-2; no definite D call. V shed 0 bases and J shed 5 bases, with 8 bases lying between them. This CDR3 contains 14 residues. The germline V gene encodes CDR1 SGHDT and CDR2 YYEEEE. CDR3: CASSLGQKTGELFF. The CDR3, as DNA: TGTGCCAGCAGCTTGGGACAAAAGACCGGGGAGCTGTTTTTT. Looking up the rest from reference TRBV5-6 and TRBJ2-2 gives the full variable domain: DAGVTQSPTHLIKTRGQQVTLRCSPKSGHDTVSWYQQALGQGPQFIFQYYEEEERQRGNFPDRFSGHQFPNYSSELNVNALLLGDSALYLCASSLGQKTGELFFGEGSRLTVL.

V is TRBV7-2 and J is TRBJ2-5, with TRBD2 identical over 11 bases. Trimming removed 3 bases from V and 5 bases from J; junction bases left unmatched: 5. Germline values: CDR1 SGHTA, CDR2 FQGNSA. This CDR3 region has 15 residues. CDR3 residues: CASSFLAGGRETQYF. CDR3 DNA sequence: TGTGCCAGCAGCTTCCTAGCGGGGGGAAGGGAGACCCAGTACTTC.

This clone was counted once. This rearrangement joins TRBV6-5 to TRBJ2-3, with D hard to call. CDR1 is MNHEY and CDR2 is SVGAGI in the germline V gene. V lost 2 bases and J 5 bases, leaving 14 bases between the germline ends. The CDR3 consists of 15 residues. The CDR3 bases are TGTGCCAGCAGTTACGGTACTATCAAGAGAGATACGCAGTATTTT. Translating it yields CASSYGTIKRDTQYF.

The chain joins TRBV6-6 to TRBJ1-5, with 7 bases identical to TRBD1. Germline CDR1 is MNHNY and CDR2 is SVGAGI (reference sequence). The CDR3 loop spans 15 amino acids. V was clipped by 1 base and J by 11 bases; unmatched bases: 11. The CDR3 here is CASSYLDRWAMAQHF. As DNA, the CDR3 is TGTGCCAGCAGTTACTTGGACAGGTGGGCAATGGCCCAGCATTTT.

A remark on this clone: One end of the junction is discordant with germline, which a read error may explain. The identical CDR3 is also encoded by other nucleotide sequences in the sample. This rearrangement joins TRBV7-7 to TRBJ1-1, with a possible D match to TRBD1 (5 bases). In germline, CDR1 is SSHAT, CDR2 FNYEAQ (reference sequence). There are 13 residues in the CDR3. The CDR3 sequence is CASSLRGGTEAFF. CDR3 nucleotide sequence: TGTGCTAGCAGCTTAAGGGGAGGCACTGAAGCTTTCTTT. The variable domain in full, with the rest retrieved from reference TRBV7-7 and TRBJ1-1, is GAGVSQSPRYKVTKRGQDVTLRCDPISSHATLYWYQQALGQGPEFLTYFNYEAQPDKSGLPSDRFSAERPEGSISTLTIQRTEQRDSAMYRCASSLRGGTEAFFGQGTRLTVV.